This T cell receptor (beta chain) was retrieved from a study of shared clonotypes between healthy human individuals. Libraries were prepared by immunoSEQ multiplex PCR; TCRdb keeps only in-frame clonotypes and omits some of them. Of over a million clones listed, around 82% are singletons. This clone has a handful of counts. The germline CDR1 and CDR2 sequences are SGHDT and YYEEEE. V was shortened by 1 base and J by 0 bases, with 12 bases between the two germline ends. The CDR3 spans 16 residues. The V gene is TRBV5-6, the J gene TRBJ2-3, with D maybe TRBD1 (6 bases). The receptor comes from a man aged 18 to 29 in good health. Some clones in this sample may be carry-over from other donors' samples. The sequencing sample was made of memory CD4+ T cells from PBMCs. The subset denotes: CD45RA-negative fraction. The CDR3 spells CASSLKTGASTDTQYF. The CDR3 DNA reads TGTGCCAGCAGCTTGAAGACAGGCGCTAGCACAGATACGCAGTATTTT.